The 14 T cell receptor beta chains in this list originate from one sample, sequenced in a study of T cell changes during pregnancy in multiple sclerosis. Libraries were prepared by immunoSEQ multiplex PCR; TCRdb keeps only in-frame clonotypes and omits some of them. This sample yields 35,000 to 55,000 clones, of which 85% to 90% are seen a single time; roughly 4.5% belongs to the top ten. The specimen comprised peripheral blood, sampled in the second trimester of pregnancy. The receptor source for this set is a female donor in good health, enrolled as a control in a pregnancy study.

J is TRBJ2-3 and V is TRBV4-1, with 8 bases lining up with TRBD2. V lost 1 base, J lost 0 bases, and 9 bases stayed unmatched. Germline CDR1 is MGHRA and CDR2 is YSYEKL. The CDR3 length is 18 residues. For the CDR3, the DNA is TGCGCCAGCAGCCAAGTAATCTCAGCGGGAGTTAGCACAGATACGCAGTATTTT. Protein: CASSQVISAGVSTDTQYF.

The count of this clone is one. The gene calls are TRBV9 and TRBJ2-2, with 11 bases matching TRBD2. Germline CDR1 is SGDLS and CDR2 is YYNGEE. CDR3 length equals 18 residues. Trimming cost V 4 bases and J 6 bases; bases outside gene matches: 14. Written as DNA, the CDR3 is TGTGCCAGCAGCCCCTCCCCCCGCACTAGCGGGAGCGCCGGGGAGCTGTTTTTT. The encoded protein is CASSPSPRTSGSAGELFF.

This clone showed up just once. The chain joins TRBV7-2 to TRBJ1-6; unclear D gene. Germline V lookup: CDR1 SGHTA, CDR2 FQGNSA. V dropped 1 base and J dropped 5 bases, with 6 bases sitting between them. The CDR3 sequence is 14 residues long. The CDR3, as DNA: TGTGCCAGCAGCTTAGGGCGGAATAATTCACCCCTCCACTTT. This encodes CASSLGRNNSPLHF.

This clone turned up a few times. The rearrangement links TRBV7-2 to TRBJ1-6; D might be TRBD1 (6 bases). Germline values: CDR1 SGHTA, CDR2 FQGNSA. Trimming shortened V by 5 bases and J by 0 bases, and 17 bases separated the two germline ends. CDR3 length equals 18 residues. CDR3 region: CASSPKRAGVSYNSPLHF. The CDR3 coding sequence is TGTGCCAGCAGCCCTAAGAGGGCAGGGGTCTCCTATAATTCACCCCTCCACTTT.

The DNA for the CDR3 is TGCGCCAGCAGCTTGGGGCAGGGGGCCTCCTACGAGCAGTACTTC. It specifies CASSLGQGASYEQYF. The rearrangement uses TRBV5-1 and TRBJ2-7; TRBD1 matches at 8 bases. The germline gives CDR1 SGHRS, CDR2 YFSETQ. J was trimmed by 0 bases and V by 0 bases; bases with no gene match: 2. This CDR3 region has 15 residues.

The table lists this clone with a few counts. For the CDR3, the DNA is TGTGCCTGGAGTGTACAGGGGGTGGTGACGGGTGAAAAACTGTTTTTT. Translation: CAWSVQGVVTGEKLFF. The chain couples TRBV30 to TRBJ1-4, with 8 bases aligning to TRBD1. The CDR3 extends over 16 amino acids. The V segment lost 0 bases and the J segment 7 bases; nucleotides outside the gene matches: 10. Germline CDR1 GTSNPN, CDR2 SVGIG (reference sequence).

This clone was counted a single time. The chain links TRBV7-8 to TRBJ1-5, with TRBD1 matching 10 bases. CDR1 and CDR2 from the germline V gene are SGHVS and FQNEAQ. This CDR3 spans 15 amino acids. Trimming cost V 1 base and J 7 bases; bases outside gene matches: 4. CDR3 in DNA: TGTGCCAGCAGCTTAGGGAGGGACAGGGGACAGCCCCAGCATTTT. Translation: CASSLGRDRGQPQHF. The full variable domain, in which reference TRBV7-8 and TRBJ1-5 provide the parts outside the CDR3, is GAGVSQSPRYKVAKRGQDVALRCDPISGHVSLFWYQQALGQGPEFLTYFQNEAQLDKSGLPSDRFFAERPEGSVSTLKIQRTQQEDSAVYLCASSLGRDRGQPQHFGDGTRLSIL.

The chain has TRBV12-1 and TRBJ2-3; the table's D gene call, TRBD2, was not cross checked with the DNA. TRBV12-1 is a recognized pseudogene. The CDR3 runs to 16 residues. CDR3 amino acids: CASSLLAGDRTDTQYF. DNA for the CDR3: TGTGCCAGCAGCTTGCTAGCGGGTGACCGCACAGATACGCAGTATTTT.

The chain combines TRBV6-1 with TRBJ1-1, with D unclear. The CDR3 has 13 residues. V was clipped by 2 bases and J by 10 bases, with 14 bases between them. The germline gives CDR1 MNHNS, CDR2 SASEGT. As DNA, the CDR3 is TGTGCCAGCAGTGAATTGGCCAAGGGAGTAGCTTTCTTT. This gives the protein CASSELAKGVAFF.

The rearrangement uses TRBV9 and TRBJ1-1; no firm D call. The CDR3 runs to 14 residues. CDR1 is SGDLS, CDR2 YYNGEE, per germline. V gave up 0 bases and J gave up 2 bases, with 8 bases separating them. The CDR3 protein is CASSVGAGNTEAFF. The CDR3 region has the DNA TGTGCCAGCAGCGTAGGGGCGGGAAACACTGAAGCTTTCTTT.

The CDR3 protein is CAISDRGVGNTEAFF. CDR3 bases: TGTGCCATCAGTGACAGGGGCGTCGGTAACACTGAAGCTTTCTTT. The chain joins TRBV10-3 to TRBJ1-1, with TRBD1 as a possible D gene (6 bases). From germline, CDR1 is ENHRY and CDR2 SYGVKD. The CDR3 is made up of 15 amino acids. Trimming cost V 3 bases and J 2 bases, with 13 bases left between them.

The CDR3 region is CASSPFPGGYYEQYF. The CDR3 DNA reads TGTGCCAGCAGTCCCTTTCCGGGGGGGTACTACGAGCAGTACTTC. The V and J genes are TRBV7-2 and TRBJ2-7; 8 bases align to TRBD2. V was clipped by 6 bases and J by 3 bases; unmatched bases: 10. This CDR3 is built from 15 residues. Germline loops: CDR1 SGHTA, CDR2 FQGNSA. Variable domain in full (rest from reference TRBV7-2 and TRBJ2-7): GAGVSQSPSNKVTEKGKDVELRCDPISGHTALYWYRQSLGQGLEFLIYFQGNSAPDKSGLPSDRFSAERTGGSVSTLTIQRTQQEDSAVYLCASSPFPGGYYEQYFGPGTRLTVT.

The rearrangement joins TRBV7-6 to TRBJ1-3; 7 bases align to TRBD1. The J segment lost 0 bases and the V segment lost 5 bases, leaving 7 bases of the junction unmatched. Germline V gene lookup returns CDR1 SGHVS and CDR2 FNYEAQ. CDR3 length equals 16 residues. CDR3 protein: CASSQGTAGSGNTIYF. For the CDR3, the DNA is TGTGCCAGCAGCCAAGGGACAGCAGGCTCTGGAAACACCATATATTTT.

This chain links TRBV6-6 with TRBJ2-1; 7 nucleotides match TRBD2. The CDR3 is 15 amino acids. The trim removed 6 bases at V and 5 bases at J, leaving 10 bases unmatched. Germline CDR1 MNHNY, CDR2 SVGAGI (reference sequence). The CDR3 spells CASSPSGMRDNEQFF. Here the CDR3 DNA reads TGTGCCAGCAGCCCAAGCGGGATGAGGGACAATGAGCAGTTCTTC.